This entry lists 5 T cell receptor beta chains sequenced from one sample in a study of memory CD4+ T cells and cytomegalovirus serostatus. This table comes from immunoSEQ multiplex PCR, and its TCRdb copy is limited to in-frame clones, with some not included. The sample includes about 57,000 clones, around 80% seen only once; the top ten take less than 0.95%. The sort gate was single viable CD3+CD4+CD8-CD45RO+ cells for memory CD4+ T cells. The specimen was memory CD4+ T cells from blood. The source is an adult in good health and CMV-seronegative.

The chain recombines TRBV6-4 with TRBJ1-5, with a possible D match to TRBD1 (6 bases). The CDR3 sequence is 13 residues long. Trimming stripped 4 bases from V and 5 bases from J, with 9 bases between. Germline assignment: CDR1 MRHNA and CDR2 SNTAGT. CDR3 DNA: TGTGCCAGCAGTGCAGACAGGTATCAGCCCCAGCATTTT. This sequence encodes CASSADRYQPQHF.

The chain employs TRBV4-1 and TRBJ1-1; no definite D call. The germline gives CDR1 MGHRA, CDR2 YSYEKL. V lost 4 bases, J lost 3 bases, and 12 bases lay in between. This CDR3 comprises 14 residues. The CDR3 sequence: CASSLLGVYTEAFF. DNA of the CDR3: TGCGCCAGCAGCCTCCTTGGGGTGTACACTGAAGCTTTCTTT.

V usage is TRBV5-1 and J usage is TRBJ1-1; 8 bases line up with TRBD1. With 3 bases clipped from V and 0 bases from J, the junction kept 10 bases outside the gene matches. Germline values: CDR1 SGHRS, CDR2 YFSETQ. The length of the CDR3 is 17 residues. The CDR3 spells CASSSQGGTGLNTEAFF. The DNA for the CDR3 is TGCGCCAGCAGCTCTCAGGGCGGGACAGGTTTGAACACTGAAGCTTTCTTT. Looking up the rest from reference TRBV5-1 and TRBJ1-1 gives the full variable domain: KAGVTQTPRYLIKTRGQQVTLSCSPISGHRSVSWYQQTPGQGLQFLFEYFSETQRNKGNFPGRFSGRQFSNSRSEMNVSTLELGDSALYLCASSSQGGTGLNTEAFFGQGTRLTVV.

This chain uses TRBV5-1 with TRBJ2-2; a weak D match, TRBD2 (6 bases). V shed 0 bases and J shed 5 bases, with 11 bases lying between them. This CDR3 region has 15 residues. Germline V gives CDR1 SGHRS, CDR2 YFSETQ. The CDR3 DNA sequence: TGCGCCAGCAGCTTGGCCATCGCGGGGACCGGGGAGCTGTTTTTT. This gives the protein CASSLAIAGTGELFF.

The CDR3 here is CASSYRTSGRDEQFF. The DNA for the CDR3 is TGTGCCAGCAGCTACCGGACTAGCGGGAGGGACGAGCAGTTCTTC. This chain connects TRBV7-2 to TRBJ2-1; 15 nucleotides agree with TRBD2. V was pared by 4 bases and J by 10 bases, with 5 bases of the junction left unmatched. The CDR3 covers 15 residues. The germline V gene has CDR1 SGHTA and CDR2 FQGNSA.